Reported below is one T cell receptor beta chain. Its antigen remains unknown. CDR1 and CDR2 (germline): SGHAT, FQNNGV. The CDR3 totals 15 residues. V shed 5 bases, J shed 2 bases, and the junction held 8 bases outside the gene matches. This specimen belongs to a study of vaccination and CD4 T cells after COVID-19. Looking at the study overall: The authors gave control cultures a CEFX pool, an HIV-1 Nef pool, or no peptide. Overall study findings and caveats: The study examined relatively few convalescent patients and included no early post-infection timepoints.

With the Oncomine TCR Beta short-read assay, DNA from cultured CD4+ T cells was sequenced. TCRdb re-called the PCR reads through MiXCR, storing one row per CDR3 protein. The sample includes some 10,000 distinct CDR3 sequences, roughly 64% seen only once; the top ten take over 20%. Treatment meaning: approximately 9-day PBMC culture with coronavirus spike peptide pools or control peptides (ViraFEST assay). The genes are TRBV11-2 and TRBJ2-5; TRBD2 matches 7 bases. The source is a human donor who had recovered from COVID-19. The source material was CD4+ T cells from blood, cultured in vitro. The CDR3 sequence: CASSPGTKVQETQYF. For the CDR3, the DNA is TGTGCCAGCAGCCCCGGGACTAAGGTTCAAGAGACCCAGTACTTC. Complete variable domain (other parts from reference TRBV11-2 and TRBJ2-5): EAGVAQSPRYKIIEKRQSVAFWCNPISGHATLYWYQQILGQGPKLLIQFQNNGVVDDSQLPKDRFSAERLKGVDSTLKIQPAKLEDSAVYLCASSPGTKVQETQYFGPGTRLLVL.